Shown below are 6 T cell receptor beta chains from a single sample sequenced in a study of OX40 agonist ivuxolimab in advanced cancers. TCRdb keeps only in-frame clones here, not all; method: immunoSEQ multiplex PCR. The repertoire includes 65,000 to 90,000 clones, just under 90% of them detected once, and approximately 11% sits in the top ten. The source material was CD4+ or CD8+ T cells sorted from blood, sampled in a trial of the OX40 agonist ivuxolimab. The receptor source for this set is an adult with an advanced solid tumor such as melanoma, head and neck, liver or kidney cancer.

The chain links TRBV9 to TRBJ1-1, with 8 bases matching TRBD1. V lost 0 bases and J lost 3; bases outside the gene matches: 10. Germline loops: CDR1 SGDLS, CDR2 YYNGEE. The CDR3 sequence is 17 residues long. CDR3 in amino acids: CASSVVGTGGTDTEAFF. The CDR3 bases are TGTGCCAGCAGCGTAGTTGGGACAGGCGGCACGGACACTGAAGCTTTCTTT.

This rearrangement joins TRBV6-6 to TRBJ2-7, with a weak D call TRBD1 (5 bases). Trimming took 7 bases from V and 7 from J, leaving 17 bases between them. Germline V gene data show CDR1 as MNHNY and CDR2 as SVGAGI (reference sequence). This CDR3 is built from 13 residues. The CDR3 loop is CASTDSIKREQYF. CDR3 sequence (DNA): TGTGCCAGCACCGACAGTATTAAGAGGGAGCAGTACTTC.

On this clone itself: At one end the junction does not follow the germline gene, possibly because of a read error. The chain couples TRBV2 to TRBJ2-3; 9 bases map to TRBD1. In germline, CDR1 is SNHLY, CDR2 FYNNEI. The CDR3 consists of 14 residues. CDR3 region: CASWGTGRTDTQYF. The CDR3 DNA reads as TGTGCCAGCTGGGGGACAGGGCGAACAGATACGCAATATTTT.

This clone has just one count. The chain joins TRBV4-1 to TRBJ2-3; 8 bases match TRBD2. The CDR3 loop spans 18 amino acids. Germline loops: CDR1 MGHRA, CDR2 YSYEKL. Trimming removed 0 bases from V and 0 bases from J; junction bases left unmatched: 8. The CDR3 protein is CASSQEAVTSGSTDTQYF. The DNA for the CDR3 is TGCGCCAGCAGCCAAGAGGCGGTTACTAGCGGTAGCACAGATACGCAGTATTTT.

The chain combines TRBV7-3 with TRBJ2-2, with D perhaps matching TRBD2 (6 bases). This CDR3 region has 15 residues. Germline assignment: CDR1 SGHTA and CDR2 FQGTGA. Trimming took off 4 bases at V and 5 bases at J, with 14 bases between the two ends. The DNA for the CDR3 is TGTGCCAGCAGCTCGGAGGGTTATCAAACCGGGGAGCTGTTTTTT. Protein sequence: CASSSEGYQTGELFF.

The chain links TRBV27 to TRBJ2-7, with 10 bases lining up with TRBD2. V shed 4 bases and J 0 bases; nucleotides not matched to a gene: 3. This CDR3 spans 15 amino acids. CDR1 is MNHEY and CDR2 is SMNVEV in the germline V gene (reference sequence). Here the CDR3 DNA reads TGTGCCAGCAGTTCAGAGCGGGGGGGCTCCTACGAGCAGTACTTC. Residues: CASSSERGGSYEQYF.